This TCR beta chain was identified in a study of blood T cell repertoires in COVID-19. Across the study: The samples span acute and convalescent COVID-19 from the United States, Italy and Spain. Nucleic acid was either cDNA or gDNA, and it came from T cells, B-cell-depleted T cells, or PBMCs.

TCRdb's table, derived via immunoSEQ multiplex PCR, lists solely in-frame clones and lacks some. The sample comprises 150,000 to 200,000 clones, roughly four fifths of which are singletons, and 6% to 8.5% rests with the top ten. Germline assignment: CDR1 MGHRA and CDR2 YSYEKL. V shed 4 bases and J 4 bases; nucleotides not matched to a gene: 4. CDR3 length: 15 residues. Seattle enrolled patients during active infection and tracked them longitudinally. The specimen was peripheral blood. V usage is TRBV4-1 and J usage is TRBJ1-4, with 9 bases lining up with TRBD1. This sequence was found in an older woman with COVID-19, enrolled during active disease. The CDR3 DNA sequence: TGCGCCAGCAGCCTCATGACAGGGGGTAATGAAAAACTGTTTTTT. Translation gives CASSLMTGGNEKLFF.